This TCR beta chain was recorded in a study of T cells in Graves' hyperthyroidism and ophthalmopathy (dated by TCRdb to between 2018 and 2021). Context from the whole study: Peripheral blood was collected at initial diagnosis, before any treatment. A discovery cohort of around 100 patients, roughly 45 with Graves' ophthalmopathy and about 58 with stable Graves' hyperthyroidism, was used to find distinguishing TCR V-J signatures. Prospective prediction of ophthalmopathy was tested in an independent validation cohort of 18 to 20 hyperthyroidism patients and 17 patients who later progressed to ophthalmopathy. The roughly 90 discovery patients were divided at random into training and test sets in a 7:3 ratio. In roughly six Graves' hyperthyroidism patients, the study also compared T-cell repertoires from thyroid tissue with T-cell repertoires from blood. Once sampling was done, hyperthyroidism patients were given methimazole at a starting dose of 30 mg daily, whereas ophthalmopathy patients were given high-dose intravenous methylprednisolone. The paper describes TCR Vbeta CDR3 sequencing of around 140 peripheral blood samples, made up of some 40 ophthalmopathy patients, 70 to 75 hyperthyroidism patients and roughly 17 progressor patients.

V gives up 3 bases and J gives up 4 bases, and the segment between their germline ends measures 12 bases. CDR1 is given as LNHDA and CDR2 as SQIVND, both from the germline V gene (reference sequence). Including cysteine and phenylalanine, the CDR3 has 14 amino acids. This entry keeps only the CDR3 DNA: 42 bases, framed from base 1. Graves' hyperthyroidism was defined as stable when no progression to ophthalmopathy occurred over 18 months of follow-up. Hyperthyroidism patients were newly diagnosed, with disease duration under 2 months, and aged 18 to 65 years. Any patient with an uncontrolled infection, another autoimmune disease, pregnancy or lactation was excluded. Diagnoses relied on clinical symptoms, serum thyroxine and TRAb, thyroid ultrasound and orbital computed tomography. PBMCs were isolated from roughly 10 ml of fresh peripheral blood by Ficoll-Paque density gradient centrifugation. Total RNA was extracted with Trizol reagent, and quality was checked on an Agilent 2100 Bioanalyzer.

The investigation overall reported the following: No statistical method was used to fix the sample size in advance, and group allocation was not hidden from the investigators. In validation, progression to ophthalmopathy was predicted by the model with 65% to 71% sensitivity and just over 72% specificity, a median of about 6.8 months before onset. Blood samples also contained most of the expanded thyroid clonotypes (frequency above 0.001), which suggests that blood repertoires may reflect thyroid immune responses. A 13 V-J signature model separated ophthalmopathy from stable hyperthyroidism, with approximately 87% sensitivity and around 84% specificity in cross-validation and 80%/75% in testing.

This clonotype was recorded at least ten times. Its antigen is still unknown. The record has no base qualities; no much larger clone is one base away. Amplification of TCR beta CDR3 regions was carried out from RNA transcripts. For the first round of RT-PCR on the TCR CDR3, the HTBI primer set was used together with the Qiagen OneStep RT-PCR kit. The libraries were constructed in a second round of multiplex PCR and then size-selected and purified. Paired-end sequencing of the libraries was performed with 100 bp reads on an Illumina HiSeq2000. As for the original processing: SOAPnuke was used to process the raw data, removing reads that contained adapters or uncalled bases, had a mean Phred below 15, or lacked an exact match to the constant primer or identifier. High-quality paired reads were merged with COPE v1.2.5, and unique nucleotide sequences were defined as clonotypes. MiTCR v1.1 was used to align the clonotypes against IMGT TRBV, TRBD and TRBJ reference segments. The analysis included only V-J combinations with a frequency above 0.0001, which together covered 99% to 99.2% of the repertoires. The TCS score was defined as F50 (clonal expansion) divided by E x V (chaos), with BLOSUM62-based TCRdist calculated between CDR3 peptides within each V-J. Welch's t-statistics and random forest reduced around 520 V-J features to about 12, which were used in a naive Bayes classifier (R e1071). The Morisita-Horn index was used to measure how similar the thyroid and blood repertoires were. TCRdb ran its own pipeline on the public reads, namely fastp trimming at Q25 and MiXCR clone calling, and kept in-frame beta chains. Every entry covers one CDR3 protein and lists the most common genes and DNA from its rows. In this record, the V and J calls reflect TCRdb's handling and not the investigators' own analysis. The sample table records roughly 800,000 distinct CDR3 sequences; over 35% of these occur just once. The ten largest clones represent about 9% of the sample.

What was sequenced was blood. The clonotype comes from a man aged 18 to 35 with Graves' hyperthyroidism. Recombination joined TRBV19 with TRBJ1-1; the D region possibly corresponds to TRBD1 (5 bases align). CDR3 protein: CASSIRGEVTEAFF. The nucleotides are TGTGCCAGTAGTATCCGGGGGGAGGTCACTGAAGCTTTCTTT.